The sequence of this TCR beta chain was determined in a study of technical replicates of blood from several donors. CDR3 length: 12 residues. Between the trimmed V and J ends, which lost 0 bases and 12 bases, there was a span of 9 bases. Germline CDR1 SNHLY, CDR2 FYNNEI. Libraries were prepared by immunoSEQ multiplex PCR; TCRdb keeps only in-frame clonotypes and omits some of them. The sample includes under 95,000 clones, 95% of them seen just once. This clone is a singleton in its sample. Sequencing was carried out using T cells isolated from PBMCs. The chain has TRBV2 and TRBJ2-1, with D uncertain. The receptor's source is a human donor in good health. The CDR3 loop reads CASSEAIVVQFF. DNA of the CDR3: TGTGCCAGCAGTGAAGCCATAGTGGTGCAGTTCTTC.